The clone carrying this T cell receptor beta chain was seen just once. The data are from a study of shared clonotypes between healthy human individuals. Study overall: Those who served as donors were a couple of women and a few men between the ages of 18 and 49.

Trimming stripped 0 bases from V and 0 bases from J, with 6 bases between. CDR3 length: 16 residues. The germline V gene has CDR1 KGHSH and CDR2 LQKENI. The repertoire was sequenced with immunoSEQ multiplex PCR; TCRdb's copy has only in-frame clones and lacks some. Here the sample spans roughly 1,600,000 clones, approximately 98.5% being singletons. Subsets obtained from CD4+ cells comprised CD45RA+ naive and CD45RA-negative memory cells. V gene TRBV18 combines with J gene TRBJ2-6; D is unclear. The sample was naive CD4+ T cells sorted from blood. Subset defined: CD45RA+ positively selected. The source is a man under 40 in good health. CDR3 nucleotides: TGTGCCAGCTCACCACCGCCCCTCTCTGGGGCCAACGTCCTGACTTTC. Its translation: CASSPPPLSGANVLTF.